The 22 T cell receptor beta chains in this list originate from one sample, sequenced in a study of blood T cells in healthy people across ages. For the second PCR, which ran for about 7 to 12 cycles, a sample-barcoded 5' primer and a J-beta primer mix were used. TCRdb reprocessed the 5' RACE reads via MiXCR and lists one record per CDR3 protein. The sample yields approximately 900,000 distinct CDR3 sequences, 25% to 30% seen once. This same sample was also part of a study on T cells of mothers and their children.

The specimen was blood. The receptor source for this set is a woman aged 40 to 50 in good health.

This clonotype was found many times. The CDR3 DNA is TGTGCCAGCAGCGGGACAGGGAATGAGCAGTTCTTC. Protein sequence: CASSGTGNEQFF. V usage is TRBV6-2 or TRBV6-3 and J usage is TRBJ2-1, with TRBD1 matching 9 bases. The length of the CDR3 is 12 residues. The V and J ends lost 6 bases and 7 bases, in that order; junction bases with no gene match: 1. Germline lookup yields CDR1 MNHEY and CDR2 SVGEGT.

This clonotype occurred a few times. The CDR3 sequence: CASRLSWDRQRLDTEAFF. Here the CDR3 DNA reads TGTGCCAGCAGGCTAAGCTGGGACAGACAGAGATTGGACACTGAAGCTTTCTTT. This sequence joins TRBV12-3 or TRBV12-4 and TRBJ1-1; 7 bases align to TRBD1. V shed 6 bases and J 3 bases; nucleotides not matched to a gene: 19. The CDR3 length is 18 residues.

Comments on this clonotype: A read error may explain this, as a much larger clone is one base away. The genes are TRBV12-3 or TRBV12-4 and TRBJ1-4; D perhaps matches TRBD1 (5 bases). This CDR3 has 13 residues. As DNA, the CDR3 is TGTGCCAACAGTTTACGGGGAAAGGGGAAACTGTTTTTT. Its translation is CANSLRGKGKLFF.

V and J are TRBV20-1 and TRBJ1-1; TRBD1 might be the D (6 bases). The CDR3 spans 13 residues. CDR1 and CDR2 from the germline V gene are DFQATT and SNEGSKA (reference sequence). Trimming pared 0 bases from V and 5 bases from J, leaving 10 bases between. Here the CDR3 DNA reads TGCAGTGCTAGAGATGTGGACAGAACTGAAGCTTTCTTT. Protein: CSARDVDRTEAFF.

This clonotype occurred a few times. The V gene is TRBV12-3 or TRBV12-4, the J gene TRBJ1-2, with 9 bases identical to TRBD1. V shed 1 base, J shed 5 bases, and the junction held 5 bases outside the gene matches. The length of the CDR3 is 15 residues. Here the CDR3 reads CASSLGTGVVYGYTF. CDR3 nucleotide sequence: TGTGCCAGCAGTTTAGGGACAGGGGTTGTGTATGGCTACACCTTC.

This clonotype has a count of ten or more. The J gene is TRBJ1-2, the V gene TRBV6-1, with D perhaps TRBD1 (6 bases). Germline lookup yields CDR1 MNHNS and CDR2 SASEGT. The CDR3 is 16 amino acids. V lost 10 bases, J lost 8 bases, and 29 bases lay in between. The CDR3 nucleotides read TGTGCCACTTTTGGGGTGAGCGGACAGCCCTTTCGAGGCTACACCTTC. This encodes CATFGVSGQPFRGYTF.

As to this clonotype: A single base separates this from a much larger clone, so it may be a read error. The chain carries TRBV7-9 and TRBJ2-1; D is unclear. The CDR3 length is 11 residues. Germline V gives CDR1 SEHNR, CDR2 FQNEAQ (reference sequence). Trimming cost V 2 bases and J 9 bases, with 5 bases left between them. CDR3 amino acids: CASSLSIEQFF. The CDR3 region has the DNA TGTGCCAGCAGCTTATCCATTGAGCAGTTCTTC.

This chain connects TRBV18 to TRBJ2-5, with unresolved D. Trimming took off 1 base at V and 2 bases at J, with 2 bases between the two ends. The CDR3 sequence is 12 residues long. Germline V gene lookup returns CDR1 KGHSH and CDR2 LQKENI. In DNA form, the CDR3 reads TGTGCCAGCTCACCACAGCAAGAGACCCAGTACTTC. This codes for CASSPQQETQYF.

The V gene is TRBV4-1, the J gene TRBJ2-2; D remains ambiguous. V was pared by 0 bases and J by 5 bases, with 13 bases between. CDR3 length: 16 amino acids. From germline, CDR1 is MGHRA and CDR2 YSYEKL. The CDR3 DNA reads as TGCGCCAGCAGCCAAGATGGCAGCGCAAAAACCGGGGAGCTGTTTTTT. This sequence encodes CASSQDGSAKTGELFF.

CDR3 loop: CASSEHSYRDSEGYTF. Written as DNA, the CDR3 is TGTGCCAGCAGTGAACACTCTTACCGGGACAGCGAAGGCTACACCTTC. V gene TRBV28 combines with J gene TRBJ1-2; 7 nucleotides agree with TRBD1. V shed 5 bases and J 8 bases; nucleotides not matched to a gene: 17. The germline V gene has CDR1 MDHEN and CDR2 SYDVKM. The CDR3 consists of 16 residues.

As to this clonotype: The junction departs from germline at one end; a sequencing error may be responsible. The chain is built from TRBV7-3 and TRBJ1-1; D uncertain. Germline V gene data show CDR1 as SGHTA and CDR2 as FQGTGA. This CDR3 contains 16 residues. CDR3 nucleotide sequence: TGTGCCAACAGCTTAACTAGGCGCATGGGTAGCACTGAAGCTTTCTTT. Translated, it gives CANSLTRRMGSTEAFF.

With respect to this clonotype: With a much larger clone just one base away, this may be a read error. The chain combines TRBV20-1 with TRBJ2-1; tentatively, D is TRBD2 (5 bases). Germline assignment: CDR1 DFQATT and CDR2 SNEGSKA (reference sequence). The CDR3 contains 17 residues. As DNA, the CDR3 is TGCAGTGCTAGAGATTCCCGGCGGGCCCAAACCTACAGTGAGCAGTTCTTC. It specifies CSARDSRRAQTYSEQFF.

The V and J genes are TRBV11-3 and TRBJ2-5, with no clear D. Trimming cost V 3 bases and J 4 bases, with 12 bases left between them. The CDR3 totals 14 residues. Germline assignment: CDR1 SGHNT and CDR2 YENEEA. The CDR3 sequence is CASSLTQRSETQYF. CDR3 bases: TGTGCCAGCAGCTTGACACAAAGATCAGAGACCCAGTACTTC.

The V gene is TRBV20-1, the J gene TRBJ2-1; D may be TRBD1 (6 bases). In germline, CDR1 is DFQATT, CDR2 SNEGSKA (reference sequence). Trimming removed 0 bases from V and 15 bases from J, with 18 bases in between. This CDR3 contains 13 residues. In nucleotides, the CDR3 is TGCAGTGCTAGAGAGCACCGGGACGAAGGGGGGTTCTTC. Its protein is CSAREHRDEGGFF.

This clonotype has just a few counts. Here the CDR3 reads CASGGQASIAGYTF. The CDR3 DNA follows: TGTGCCAGCGGCGGACAGGCGTCTATCGCTGGCTACACCTTC. The rearrangement joins TRBV2 to TRBJ1-2, with 7 bases aligning to TRBD1. The germline V gene encodes CDR1 SNHLY and CDR2 FYNNEI. J was trimmed by 7 bases and V by 8 bases; bases with no gene match: 13. The CDR3 runs 14 residues.

In this sample, this clonotype turned up many times. The chain links TRBV20-1 to TRBJ2-1; 9 nucleotides match TRBD1. Per the germline V gene, CDR1 is DFQATT and CDR2 is SNEGSKA (reference sequence). V was clipped by 6 bases and J by 8 bases; unmatched bases: 11. This CDR3 spans 14 amino acids. As DNA, the CDR3 is TGCAGTGCGATCTTCGGGACAGGGTGGCATGAGCAGTTCTTC. Protein: CSAIFGTGWHEQFF.

Many counts were recorded for this clonotype. CDR3 region: CASSYSRASGYREQYF. CDR3 DNA sequence: TGTGCCAGCAGTTACTCGAGGGCCAGTGGATACCGCGAGCAGTACTTC. This rearrangement joins TRBV6-5 to TRBJ2-7; D may be TRBD2 (5 bases). The CDR3 sequence is 16 residues long. V dropped 0 bases and J dropped 6 bases, with 18 bases sitting between them. CDR1 MNHEY and CDR2 SVGAGI come from the germline V gene.

Turning to this clonotype: With a much larger clone just one base away, this may be a read error. The chain recombines TRBV4-3 with TRBJ2-5, with 14 nucleotides matching TRBD2. Germline V gene sequence: CDR1 LGHNA, CDR2 YSLEER. The CDR3 length is 19 residues. Here the CDR3 DNA reads TGCGTCAGCAGCCAAGTGGCCAGCGGACTAGCGGGGGGTACAGAGACCCAGTACTTC. Translation: CVSSQVASGLAGGTETQYF.

This clonotype was recorded only once. J is TRBJ2-6 and V is TRBV5-1; 11 bases agree with TRBD1. CDR1 and CDR2 (germline): SGHRS, YFSETQ. This CDR3 comprises 18 residues. The junction had 3 bases not matched to a gene; V was cut back by 1 base and J by 0 bases. CDR3 DNA: TGCGCCAGCAGCTTGTACGGGACAGGGGGCTCTGGGGCCAACGTCCTGACTTTC. Its protein is CASSLYGTGGSGANVLTF.

Of note for this clonotype: Sequence at one end of the junction differs from germline and may be a read error. The gene calls are TRBV4-2 and TRBJ1-3; perhaps TRBD1 as D (6 bases). This CDR3 region has 12 residues. The germline CDR1 and CDR2 sequences are LGHNA and YNFKEQ. The CDR3 DNA sequence: TGTGCCAGCAGCCAACAGGGGCATCTAATTAATTTT. Translation: CASSQQGHLINF.

This clonotype has just a few counts. The gene calls are TRBV9 and TRBJ1-2; 8 positions match TRBD1. V lost 3 bases and J lost 1; bases outside the gene matches: 8. The germline gives CDR1 SGDLS, CDR2 YYNGEE. The CDR3 contains 16 residues. Written as DNA, the CDR3 is TGTGCCAGCAGCGAAACCGGGACAGGCTTTAACTATGGCTACACCTTC. This encodes CASSETGTGFNYGYTF.

This rearrangement joins TRBV11-2 to TRBJ1-3; perhaps TRBD1 as D (5 bases). The CDR3 is made up of 16 amino acids. CDR1 and CDR2 (germline): SGHAT, FQNNGV. Trimming cost V 0 bases and J 4 bases, with 13 bases left between them. The CDR3 DNA is TGTGCCAGCAGCTTAGACGTCCAGGGAGGAGGAAACACCATATATTTT. Amino acids: CASSLDVQGGGNTIYF.